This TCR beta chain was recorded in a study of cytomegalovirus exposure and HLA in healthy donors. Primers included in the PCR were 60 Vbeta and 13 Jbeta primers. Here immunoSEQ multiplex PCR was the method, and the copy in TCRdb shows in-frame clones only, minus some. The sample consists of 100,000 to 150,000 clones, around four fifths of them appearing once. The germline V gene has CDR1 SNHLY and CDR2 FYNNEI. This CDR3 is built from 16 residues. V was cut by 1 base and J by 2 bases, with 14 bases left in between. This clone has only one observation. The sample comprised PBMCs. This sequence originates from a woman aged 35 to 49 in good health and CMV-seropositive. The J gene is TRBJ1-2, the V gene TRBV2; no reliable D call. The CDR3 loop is CASSEGARWPNYGYTF. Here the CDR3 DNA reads TGTGCCAGCAGTGAAGGGGCCAGGTGGCCCAACTATGGCTACACCTTC.